These 2 T cell receptor beta chains were all obtained from the same sample, sequenced in a study of human T cells and chemical hapten exposure. TCRdb fed the RACE reads into MiXCR, producing one record per CDR3 protein. The table includes roughly 380,000 distinct CDR3 sequences, 4.5% to 5.5% detected once. The time point was: pre-sensitization, week 0. Treatment: therapeutic diphenylcyclopropenone sensitization with weekly scalp DPC. The sample consisted of whole blood, taken in connection with sensitization to the hapten diphenylcyclopropenone (DPC). The origin of the receptors is a woman between 45 and 60 years old with alopecia areata. Some clones in this sample may be carry-over from other donors' samples.

This clonotype has more than one count but fewer than ten. The CDR3 bases are TGTGCCAGCTCACCACCGGGACTAGCGGGATCAGATACGCAGTATTTT. It yields the protein CASSPPGLAGSDTQYF. The chain recombines TRBV18 with TRBJ2-3, with 13 positions matching TRBD2. Germline lookup yields CDR1 KGHSH and CDR2 LQKENI. CDR3 length: 16 amino acids. Losses at the gene ends were 0 bases for V and 4 bases for J; bases not matched to a gene: 1. Looking up the rest from reference TRBV18 and TRBJ2-3 gives the full variable domain: NAGVMQNPRHLVRRRGQEARLRCSPMKGHSHVYWYRQLPEEGLKFMVYLQKENIIDESGMPKERFSAEFPKEGPSILRIQQVVRGDSAAYFCASSPPGLAGSDTQYFGPGTRLTVL.

This clonotype was counted ten times or more. The rearrangement joins TRBV6-6 to TRBJ2-3; 10 bases map to TRBD2. V shed 0 bases, J shed 3 bases, and the junction held 9 bases outside the gene matches. This CDR3 contains 18 residues. CDR1 is MNHNY and CDR2 is SVGAGI in the germline V gene (reference sequence). The CDR3 protein is CASSYSGLAGAGTDTQYF. As DNA, the CDR3 is TGTGCCAGCAGTTACTCAGGGCTAGCGGGGGCGGGAACAGATACGCAGTATTTT.